Below are 9 T cell receptor beta chains sequenced from a single sample in a study of cytomegalovirus exposure and HLA in healthy donors. Generated by immunoSEQ multiplex PCR, the TCRdb table keeps only in-frame clones and is missing some. Among around 250,000 clones listed, 90% were seen once. The sequenced material came from PBMCs. The receptors originated from a woman aged 18 to 35 in good health and CMV-seronegative.

J is TRBJ1-5 and V is TRBV19; 7 nucleotides agree with TRBD1. The CDR3 is made up of 15 amino acids. V lost 4 bases and J lost 3; bases outside the gene matches: 6. Germline CDR1 reads LNHDA; CDR2 reads SQIVND (reference sequence). As DNA, the CDR3 is TGTGCCAGTAGTACCAAGACAGGGATCAATCAGCCCCAGCATTTT. This translates into CASSTKTGINQPQHF.

V gene TRBV25-1 combines with J gene TRBJ1-1; 7 bases map to TRBD1. The germline CDR1 and CDR2 sequences are MGHDK and SYGVNS. The CDR3 extends over 15 amino acids. Losses at the gene ends were 1 base for V and 1 base for J; bases not matched to a gene: 3. CDR3 nucleotide sequence: TGTGCCAGCAGTGAATCGAGGACAGGGAACACTGAAGCTTTCTTT. This gives the protein CASSESRTGNTEAFF.

This chain links TRBV5-4 with TRBJ2-1; D is perhaps TRBD1 (5 bases). With 1 base removed from V and 2 bases from J, the gap between germline ends came to 10 bases. Germline V CDR1 and CDR2: SGHNT, YYREEE (reference sequence). The CDR3 is 15 amino acids. The CDR3 sequence: CASSLRGNPYNEQFF. The CDR3 coding sequence is TGTGCCAGCAGCTTGAGGGGTAACCCCTACAATGAGCAGTTCTTC. The whole variable domain, remainder taken from reference TRBV5-4 and TRBJ2-1, is ETGVTQSPTHLIKTRGQQVTLRCSSQSGHNTVSWYQQALGQGPQFIFQYYREEENGRGNFPPRFSGLQFPNYSSELNVNALELDDSALYLCASSLRGNPYNEQFFGPGTRLTVL.

This clone was picked up one time. V usage is TRBV6-5 and J usage is TRBJ2-7; 8 bases align to TRBD2. The CDR3 is 15 residues long. Losses at the gene ends were 5 bases for V and 2 bases for J; bases not matched to a gene: 8. Germline CDR1 MNHEY, CDR2 SVGAGI. CDR3 nucleotide sequence: TGTGCCAGCAGTAGGTCGGGAGGGGACCCCTACGAGCAGTACGTC. It translates to CASSRSGGDPYEQYV.

The chain links TRBV5-1 to TRBJ2-5, with D perhaps TRBD2 (5 bases). CDR1 SGHRS and CDR2 YFSETQ come from the germline V gene. The CDR3 runs 14 residues. Trimming removed 4 bases at V and 2 bases at J, with 12 bases between. Here the CDR3 DNA reads TGCGCCAGCAGCCCAGTCGGCGGGCAAGAGACCCAGTACTTC. Translating it yields CASSPVGGQETQYF.

The rearrangement joins TRBV10-2 to TRBJ2-5, with a possible D match to TRBD1 (7 bases). Germline V gives CDR1 WSHSY, CDR2 SAAADI. The CDR3 covers 13 residues. The V end was cut by 4 bases, the J end by 5 bases, with 11 bases between. The CDR3 loop is CASSGQGGETQYF. DNA of the CDR3: TGCGCCAGCAGTGGACAGGGAGGTGAGACCCAGTACTTC.

The chain employs TRBV18 and TRBJ2-2, with TRBD1 matching 8 bases. V lost 3 bases to trimming and J lost 5 bases; unmatched junction nucleotides: 8. The CDR3 loop spans 16 amino acids. The germline V gene has CDR1 KGHSH and CDR2 LQKENI. The CDR3 DNA reads TGTGCCAGCTCACCCCAGGACAGGGTGAGGACCGGGGAGCTGTTTTTT. This codes for CASSPQDRVRTGELFF.

This clone was detected once. V usage is TRBV19 and J usage is TRBJ1-1; no firm D call. The V gene lost 5 bases and the J gene lost 0 bases, with 7 bases spanning the gap. CDR1 is LNHDA and CDR2 is SQIVND in the germline V gene (reference sequence). There are 13 residues in the CDR3. This CDR3 is CASSETLNTEAFF. In nucleotides, the CDR3 is TGTGCCAGTAGTGAGACACTGAACACTGAAGCTTTCTTT.

The chain links TRBV11-2 to TRBJ2-7; 8 nucleotides match TRBD1. The CDR3 has 16 residues. Germline CDR1 is SGHAT and CDR2 is FQNNGV. After removal of 5 bases from V and 5 bases from J, the junction contained 14 bases not matched to a gene. DNA for the CDR3: TGTGCCAGCAGCCCCGGACAGGGAATAATTACGGACGAGCAGTACTTC. Residues: CASSPGQGIITDEQYF.